The sequence of this TCR beta chain was determined in a study of blood T cells in healthy people across ages (dated by TCRdb to between 2014 and 2016). Looking at the study overall: Template switching captured roughly one uniquely barcoded TCR beta cDNA molecule per two T cells in model experiments. To track age-related changes in TCR beta repertoire diversity, the study relied on deep sequencing normalized with unique cDNA molecular identifiers. The donors were split into four age groups: young (average around 15 years), middle-aged (around 37), aged (62) and long-lived (under 85). To avoid experimental bias, donors of different ages were distributed randomly across sequencing lanes. The study analyzed two additional independent replicas of 1 million unique cDNA reads from the same blood draw for two donors, one aged 18 to 29 and one aged 80 or older. Overall study results and their limits: Conclusive comparison of naive and antigen-experienced compartments was prevented by the profiling of bulk unsorted PBMCs. Compared with the aged group, the long-lived group had more naive CD4+ T cells, fewer expanded clones and increased TCR diversity, a pattern suggesting age selection. There was a strong correlation between observed TCR beta diversity and the percentage of naive T cells measured by flow cytometry. Donor CMV infection status was unknown, potentially confounding age-related changes in expanded clonotypes. Estimates of total diversity from one million sequenced T cells were regarded as lower bounds and underestimates. As age increased, observed TCR beta diversity per million T cells dropped in a roughly linear way, and a significant reduction was already evident by age about 40.

The donors were roughly 39 Caucasian individuals from Russia, aged 6 to 90 years, who were systemically healthy. Each donor gave around 9.5 milliliters of peripheral blood, collected into EDTA-treated Vacutainer tubes. Ficoll-Paque density-gradient centrifugation was used to isolate PBMCs, with at least 7 million per sample. Trizol reagent was used to extract total RNA from PBMCs, with at least 5.5 micrograms per sample. The percentages of naive CD45RAhigh/CD27high T cells were determined by flow cytometry on a PBMC aliquot from every donor. With regard to this clonotype: There is no known antigen for this receptor. No base-level quality is on record; no much larger clone is a single base apart.

Library preparation used 5' RACE. The instrument given in TCRdb is Illumina HiSeq 2500. A second PCR of about 6 to 11 cycles was performed with a sample-barcoded 5' primer and a J-beta primer mix. A template-switch 5' adaptor carrying 12 random nucleotides introduced a unique molecular identifier onto each TCR beta cDNA molecule. Each sample yielded at least 2.5 million CDR3-containing paired-end reads. All of the RNA was converted into first-strand cDNA using the Mint cDNA synthesis kit, with a TRBC-specific oligonucleotide serving as the primer. Following uracil-DNA glycosylase treatment, a first 18-cycle PCR with universal primers M1SS and BC2_uni_R was performed on all cDNA. The source study handled its data this way. Each sample was normalized by randomly selecting 1 million high-quality reads, each carrying a distinct molecular identifier. Instead of being binned into consensus sequences, reads with shared molecular identifiers were discarded. MiTCR, with a Q25 quality threshold and the strictest error-elimination algorithm, was used for CDR3 identification, clonotype clustering and error correction. Lower-bound total TCR beta diversity was estimated with a nonparametric unseen species model using Euler transformation. The public sequencing data were trimmed at Q25 with fastp and processed into clonotypes with MiXCR by TCRdb, which kept only in-frame beta chains. Records with the same CDR3 protein are collapsed into one entry carrying the most frequent genes and DNA. TCRdb's processing, not the authors' own work, is the source of the V and J calls. Recorded for this sample are about 1.4 million distinct CDR3 sequences; roughly 59% of them occurred a single time. The ten top clones hold approximately 7% of the sample.

From its cysteine to its phenylalanine, the CDR3 spans 15 amino acids. Only the CDR3 DNA is retained, 45 bases long and in frame from the first base. V is cut back by 1 base and J by 2 bases, with 3 bases in the junction unmatched. CDR1 LGHNA and CDR2 YNFKEQ are derived from the germline V gene. The receptor chain draws on TRBV4-2 and TRBJ2-7; TRBD2 aligns with 9 central bases. This sequence originates from a man aged 18 to 35 in good health. The source material was blood. At the DNA level, the sequence is TGTGCCAGCAGCCAAGGGACTAGCGTTCCCTACGAGCAGTACTTC. It codes for CASSQGTSVPYEQYF.